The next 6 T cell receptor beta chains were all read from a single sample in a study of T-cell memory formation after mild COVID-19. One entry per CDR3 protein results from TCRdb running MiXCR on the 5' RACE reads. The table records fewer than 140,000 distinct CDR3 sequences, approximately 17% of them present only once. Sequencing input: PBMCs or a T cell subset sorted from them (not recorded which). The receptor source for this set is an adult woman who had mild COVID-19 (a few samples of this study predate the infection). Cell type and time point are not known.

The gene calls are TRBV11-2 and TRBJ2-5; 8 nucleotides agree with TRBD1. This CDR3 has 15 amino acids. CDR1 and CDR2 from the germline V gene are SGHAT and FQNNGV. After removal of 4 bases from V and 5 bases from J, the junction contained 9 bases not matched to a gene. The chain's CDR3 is CASSSLGQGEETQYF. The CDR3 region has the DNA TGTGCCAGCAGCTCTCTCGGACAGGGAGAGGAGACCCAGTACTTC.

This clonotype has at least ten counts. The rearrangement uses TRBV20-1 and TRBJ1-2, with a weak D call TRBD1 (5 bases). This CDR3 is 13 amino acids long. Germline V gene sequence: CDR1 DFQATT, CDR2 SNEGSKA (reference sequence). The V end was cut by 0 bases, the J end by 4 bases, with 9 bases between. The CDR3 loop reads CSARERQSYGYTF. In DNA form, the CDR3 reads TGCAGTGCTAGAGAGAGACAGAGCTATGGCTACACCTTC.

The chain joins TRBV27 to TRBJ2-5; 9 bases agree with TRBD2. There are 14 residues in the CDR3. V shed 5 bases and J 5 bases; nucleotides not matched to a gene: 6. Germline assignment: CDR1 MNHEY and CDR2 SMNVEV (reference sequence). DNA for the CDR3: TGTGCCAGCAGTGGGACTAGCTTGTCGGAGACCCAGTACTTC. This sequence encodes CASSGTSLSETQYF.

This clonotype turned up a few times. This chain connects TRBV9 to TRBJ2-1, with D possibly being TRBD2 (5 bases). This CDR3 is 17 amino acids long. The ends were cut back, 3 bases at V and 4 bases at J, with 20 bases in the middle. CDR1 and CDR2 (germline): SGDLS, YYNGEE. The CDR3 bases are TGTGCCAGCAGCGCCGGCGGGTCGCCGAAGACGTACAATGAGCAGTTCTTC. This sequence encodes CASSAGGSPKTYNEQFF.

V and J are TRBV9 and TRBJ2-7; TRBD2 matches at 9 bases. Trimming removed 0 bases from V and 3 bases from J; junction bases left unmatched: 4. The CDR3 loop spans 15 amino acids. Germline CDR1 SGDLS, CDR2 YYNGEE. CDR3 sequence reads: CASSVASSGVYEQYF. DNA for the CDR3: TGTGCCAGCAGCGTAGCTTCTAGCGGGGTCTACGAGCAGTACTTC.

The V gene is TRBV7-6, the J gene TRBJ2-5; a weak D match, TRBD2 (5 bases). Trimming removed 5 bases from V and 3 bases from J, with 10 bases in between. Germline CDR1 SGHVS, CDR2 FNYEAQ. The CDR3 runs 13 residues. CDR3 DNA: TGTGCCAGCAGCCTGGACTTTAAAGAGACCCAGTACTTC. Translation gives CASSLDFKETQYF.